This T cell receptor (beta chain) stems from a study of response to subunit inactivated influenza vaccine. Broader study findings: It was suggested by the authors that few new T cells are recruited by each seasonal influenza vaccination.

This clonotype came up a few times. Its antigen is undetermined. TCRdb recomputed calls from the RT-PCR reads with MiXCR, one row per CDR3 protein. The sample records about 180,000 distinct CDR3 sequences, over 8.5% being singletons. Source: CD8+ T cells sorted from PBMCs, taken less than 30 months after vaccination. The TCR originated in a man between 50 and 70 years old who received an inactivated influenza vaccine.

CDR3 amino acids: CASSPPRYNEQFF. CDR3 nucleotide sequence: TGTGCCAGCAGCCCCCCTCGCTACAATGAGCAGTTCTTC. This chain uses TRBV12-3 or TRBV12-4 with TRBJ2-1; D gene unclear. Between the trimmed V and J ends, which lost 6 bases and 3 bases, there was a span of 9 bases. There are 13 residues in the CDR3.